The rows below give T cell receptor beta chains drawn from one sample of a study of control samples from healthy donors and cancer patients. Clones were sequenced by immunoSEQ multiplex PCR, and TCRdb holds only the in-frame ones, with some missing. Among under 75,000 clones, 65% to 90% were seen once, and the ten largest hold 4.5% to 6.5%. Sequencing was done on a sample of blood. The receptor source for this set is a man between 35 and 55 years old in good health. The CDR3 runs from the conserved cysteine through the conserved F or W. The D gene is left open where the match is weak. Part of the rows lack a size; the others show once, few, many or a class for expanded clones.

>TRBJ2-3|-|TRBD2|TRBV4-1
CASSQVGGSYTGLAGGLDTQYF
TGCGCCAGCAGCCAAGTGGGTGGGAGTTACACGGGACTAGCGGGAGGTTTAGATACGCAGTATTTT
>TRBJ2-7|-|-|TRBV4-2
CASSQERSSGFPYEQYF
TGTGCCAGCAGCCAAGAAAGAAGCTCGGGATTTCCCTACGAGCAGTACTTC
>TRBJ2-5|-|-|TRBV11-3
CASSLGGIGTQYF
TGTGCCAGCAGCTTAGGTGGTATAGGGACCCAGTACTTC
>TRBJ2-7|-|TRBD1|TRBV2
CASSGQGSSEQYF
TGTGCCAGCAGTGGACAGGGCTCTAGCGAGCAGTACTTC
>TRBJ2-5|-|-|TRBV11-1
CASSPWTAQGTQYF
TGTGCCAGCAGCCCCTGGACAGCCCAGGGGACCCAGTACTTC
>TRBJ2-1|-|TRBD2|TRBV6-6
CASSFTSGVYNEQFF
TGTGCCAGCAGTTTCACTAGCGGAGTCTACAATGAGCAGTTCTTC
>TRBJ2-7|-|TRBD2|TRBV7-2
CASSERTSGDYEQYF
TGTGCCAGCAGCGAGCGGACTAGCGGGGACTACGAGCAGTACTTC
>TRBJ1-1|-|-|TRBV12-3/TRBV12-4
CASSFSNTEAFF
TGTGCCAGCAGTTTTTCGAACACTGAAGCTTTCTTT
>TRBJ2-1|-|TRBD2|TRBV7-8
CASSGRLAAYNEQFF
TGTGCCAGCAGCGGAAGACTAGCGGCGTACAATGAGCAGTTCTTC
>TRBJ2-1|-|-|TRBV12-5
CASGPGATHNEQFF
TGTGCTAGTGGCCCGGGAGCCACCCACAATGAGCAGTTCTTC
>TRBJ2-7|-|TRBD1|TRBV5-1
CASSLEQGRGEQYF
TGCGCCAGCAGCTTGGAACAGGGGAGAGGCGAGCAGTACTTC
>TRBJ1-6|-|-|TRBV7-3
CASSPDRNSPLHF
TGTGCCAGCAGCCCGGACAGAAATTCACCCCTCCACTTT
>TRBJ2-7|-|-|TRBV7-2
CASSPLLSRYEQYF
TGTGCCAGCAGCCCGCTATTATCTAGATACGAGCAGTACTTC
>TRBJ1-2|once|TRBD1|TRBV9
CASSVGPQGPPSEDGYTF
TGTGCCAGCAGCGTAGGCCCACAGGGGCCACCTTCGGAGGATGGCTACACCTTC
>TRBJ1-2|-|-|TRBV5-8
CASSLGLDGVGGYTF
TGTGCCAGCAGCTTGGGGTTGGACGGAGTTGGGGGCTACACCTTC
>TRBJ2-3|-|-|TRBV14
CASSQYKGAATDTQYF
TGTGCCAGCAGCCAGTATAAGGGAGCCGCCACAGATACGCAGTATTTT
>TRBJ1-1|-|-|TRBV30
CAWSTVNTEAFF
TGTGCCTGGAGTACTGTGAACACTGAAGCTTTCTTT
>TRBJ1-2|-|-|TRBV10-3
CAITGEQYYGYTF
TGTGCCATCACGGGGGAACAGTACTATGGCTACACCTTC
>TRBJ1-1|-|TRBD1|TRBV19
CASSIQTGERAFF
TGTGCCAGTAGTATTCAAACAGGGGAGAGGGCTTTCTTT
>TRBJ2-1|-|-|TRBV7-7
CASSLAPGGGDEQFF
TGTGCTAGCAGCTTAGCCCCAGGGGGAGGGGATGAGCAGTTCTTC
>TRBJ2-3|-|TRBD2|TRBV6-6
CASTNGGARTDTQYF
TGTGCCAGCACCAACGGGGGGGCCCGCACAGATACGCAGTATTTT
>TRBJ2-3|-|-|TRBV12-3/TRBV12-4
CASSLAGGDTQYF
TGTGCCAGCAGTTTAGCGGGAGGAGATACGCAGTATTTT
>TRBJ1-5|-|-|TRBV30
CAWGGNRANQPQHF
TGTGCCTGGGGGGGGAACAGGGCCAATCAGCCCCAGCATTTT
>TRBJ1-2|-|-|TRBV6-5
CASSQEGGTGYGYTF
TGTGCCAGCAGCCAAGAGGGGGGAACAGGCTATGGCTACACCTTC
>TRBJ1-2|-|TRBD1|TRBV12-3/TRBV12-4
CASSTGGPPYTF
TGTGCCAGCAGTACAGGGGGCCCCCCCTACACCTTC
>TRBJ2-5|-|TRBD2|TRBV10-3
CATRGLAEETQYF
TGTGCCACTCGGGGACTAGCGGAAGAGACCCAGTACTTC
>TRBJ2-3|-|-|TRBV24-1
CATSDPVRVNSDTQYF
TGTGCCACCAGTGACCCCGTGCGGGTAAATTCAGATACGCAGTATTTT
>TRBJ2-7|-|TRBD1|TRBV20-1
CSASETGGNGEQYF
TGCAGTGCTAGTGAGACAGGGGGGAATGGGGAGCAGTACTTC
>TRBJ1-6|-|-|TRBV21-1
CASSNCSPLHF
TGTGCCAGCAGCAATTGTTCACCCCTCCACTTT
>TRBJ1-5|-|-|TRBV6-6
CASSQPGPQHF
TGTGCCAGCAGCCAACCCGGGCCCCAGCATTTT
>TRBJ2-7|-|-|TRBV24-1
CATSGGRGADYEQYF
TGTGCCACCAGTGGGGGACGGGGGGCTGACTACGAGCAGTACTTC
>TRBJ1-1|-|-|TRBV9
CASSQREGGTNTEAFF
TGTGCCAGCAGCCAAAGGGAGGGGGGCACGAACACTGAAGCTTTCTTT
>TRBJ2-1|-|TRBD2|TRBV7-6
CASSSGLAGVVAYNEQFF
TGTGCCAGCAGCTCCGGACTAGCGGGAGTTGTTGCCTACAATGAGCAGTTCTTC